This T cell receptor beta chain was sequenced during a study of Graves' ophthalmopathy and Graves' hyperthyroidism. Study-level findings and limits: Appearing in blood as well were most expanded thyroid clonotypes above 0.001 frequency. Predictions made by the model for ophthalmopathy progression reached roughly 64% sensitivity and about 72% specificity.

V was shortened by 0 bases and J by 4 bases, with 3 bases between the two germline ends. CDR1 and CDR2 from the germline V gene are SGHDN and FVKESK. The CDR3 has 12 amino acids. This clonotype has ten or more counts. Its antigen is as yet unknown. RNA transcripts yielded amplified TCR beta CDR3 regions. RT-PCR with HTBI primers came first, then second-round multiplex PCR. Each CDR3 protein gets one entry after TCRdb re-called the multiplex PCR reads with MiXCR. The sample lists about half a million distinct CDR3 sequences, around 15% seen once, with roughly 10% in the top ten. The receptor's source is a woman aged 30 to 39 with Graves' ophthalmopathy. V is TRBV14 and J is TRBJ2-5; D unresolved. Sequencing input: blood. Here the CDR3 reads CASSQEGETQYF. The CDR3 DNA sequence: TGTGCCAGCAGCCAAGAAGGAGAGACCCAGTACTTC. Variable domain in full (rest from reference TRBV14 and TRBJ2-5): EAGVTQFPSHSVIEKGQTVTLRCDPISGHDNLYWYRRVMGKEIKFLLHFVKESKQDESGMPNNRFLAERTGGTYSTLKVQPAELEDSGVYFCASSQEGETQYFGPGTRLLVL.